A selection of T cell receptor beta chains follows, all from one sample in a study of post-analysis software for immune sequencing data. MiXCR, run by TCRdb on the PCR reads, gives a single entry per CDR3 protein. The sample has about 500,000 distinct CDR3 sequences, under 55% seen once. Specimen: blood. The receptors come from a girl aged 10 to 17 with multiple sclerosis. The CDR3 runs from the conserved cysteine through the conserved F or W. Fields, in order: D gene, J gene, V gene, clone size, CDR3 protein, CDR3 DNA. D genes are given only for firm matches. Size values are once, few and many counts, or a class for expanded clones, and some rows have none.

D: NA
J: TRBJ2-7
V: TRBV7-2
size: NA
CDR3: CASSPNRVDEQYF
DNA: TGTGCCAGCAGCCCCAACAGGGTCGACGAGCAGTACTTC

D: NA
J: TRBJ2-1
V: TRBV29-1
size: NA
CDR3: CSVEGRRTADYNERQFF
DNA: TGCAGCGTTGAAGGTAGGAGGACGGCAGACTACAATGAGCGGCAGTTCTTC

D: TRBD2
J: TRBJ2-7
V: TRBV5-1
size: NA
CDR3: CASSPGTRSDYEQYF
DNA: TGCGCCAGCAGCCCCGGGACTAGATCCGACTACGAGCAGTACTTC

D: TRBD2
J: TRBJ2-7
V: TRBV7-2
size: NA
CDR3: CASSRTGLAGTYEQYF
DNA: TGTGCCAGCAGCCGGACGGGACTAGCGGGGACCTACGAGCAGTACTTC

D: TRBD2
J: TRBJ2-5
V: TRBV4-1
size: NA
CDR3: CASSQGRPLAGVKETQYF
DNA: TGCGCCAGCAGCCAAGGCCGACCACTAGCGGGAGTAAAGGAGACCCAGTACTTC

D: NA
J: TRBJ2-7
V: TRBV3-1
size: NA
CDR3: CASSQDMGSYEQYF
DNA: TGTGCCAGCAGCCAAGATATGGGAAGCTACGAGCAGTACTTC

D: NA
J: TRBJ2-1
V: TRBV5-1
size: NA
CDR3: CASSLVGRNEQFF
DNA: TGCGCCAGCAGCTTGGTAGGGAGAAATGAGCAGTTCTTC

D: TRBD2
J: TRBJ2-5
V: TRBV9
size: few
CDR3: CASSVGGLAGSETQYF
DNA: TGTGCCAGCAGCGTCGGTGGACTAGCGGGCTCAGAGACCCAGTACTTC

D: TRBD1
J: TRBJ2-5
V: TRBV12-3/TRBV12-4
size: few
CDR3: CASSPDRGIPETQYF
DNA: TGTGCCAGCAGCCCGGACAGGGGCATCCCAGAGACCCAGTACTTC

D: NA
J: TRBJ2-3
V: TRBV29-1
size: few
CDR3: CSVGLRAADTQYF
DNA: TGCAGCGTTGGATTAAGGGCGGCAGATACGCAGTATTTT

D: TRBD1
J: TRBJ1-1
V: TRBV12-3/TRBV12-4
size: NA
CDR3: CASSGTVVRTEAFF
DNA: TGTGCCAGCAGTGGGACAGTCGTGAGGACTGAAGCTTTCTTT

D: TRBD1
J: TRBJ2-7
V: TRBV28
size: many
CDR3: CASTVAGTGTYEQYF
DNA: TGTGCCAGCACCGTAGCCGGGACAGGCACCTACGAGCAGTACTTC

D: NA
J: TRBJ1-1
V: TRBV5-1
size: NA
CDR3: CASSQTSSMNTEAFF
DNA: TGCGCCAGCAGCCAGACTTCAAGCATGAACACTGAAGCTTTCTTT

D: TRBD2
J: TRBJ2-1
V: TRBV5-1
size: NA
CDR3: CASSFTSGRVWDEQFF
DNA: TGCGCCAGCAGCTTTACTAGCGGGAGGGTTTGGGATGAGCAGTTCTTC

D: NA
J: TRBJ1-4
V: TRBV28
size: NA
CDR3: CASSPAGPNEKLFF
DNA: TGTGCCAGCAGCCCAGCGGGGCCTAATGAAAAACTGTTTTTT

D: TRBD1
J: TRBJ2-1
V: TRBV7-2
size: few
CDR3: CASSASQGPYNEQFF
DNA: TGTGCCAGCAGCGCCTCACAGGGGCCCTACAATGAGCAGTTCTTC

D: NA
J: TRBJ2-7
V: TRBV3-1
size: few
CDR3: CASSPSPRDSYEQYF
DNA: TGTGCCAGCAGCCCTAGCCCACGAGACTCCTACGAGCAGTACTTC

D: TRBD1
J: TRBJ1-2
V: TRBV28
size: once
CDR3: CASSLSGTGGYGYTF
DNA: TGTGCCAGCAGTCTCAGCGGAACAGGGGGGTATGGCTACACCTTC

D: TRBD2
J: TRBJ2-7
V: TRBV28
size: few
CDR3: CASSDHLAGEVEQYF
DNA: TGTGCCAGCAGTGACCATCTAGCGGGAGAAGTCGAGCAGTACTTC

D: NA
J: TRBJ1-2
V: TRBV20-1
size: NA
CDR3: CSASRVGGSNYGYTF
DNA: TGCAGTGCTAGTCGCGTGGGCGGGTCGAACTATGGCTACACCTTC

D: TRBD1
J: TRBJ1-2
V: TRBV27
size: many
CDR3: CASSSGGANYGYTF
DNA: TGTGCCTCTAGTTCAGGGGGAGCTAACTATGGCTACACCTTC

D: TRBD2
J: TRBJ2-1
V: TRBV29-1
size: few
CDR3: CSVESVGGSNTEQFF
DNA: TGCAGCGTTGAGTCTGTCGGCGGGAGTAACACTGAGCAGTTCTTC

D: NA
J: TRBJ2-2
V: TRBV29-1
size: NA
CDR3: CSVGLRNTGELFF
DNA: TGCAGCGTTGGTCTTAGGAACACCGGGGAGCTGTTTTTT

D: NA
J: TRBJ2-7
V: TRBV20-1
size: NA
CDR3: CSARDQREVITYEQYF
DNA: TGCAGTGCTAGAGATCAAAGGGAGGTCATAACCTACGAGCAGTACTTC

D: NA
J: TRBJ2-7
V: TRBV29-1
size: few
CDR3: CSVENNYEQYF
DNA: TGCAGCGTGGAGAACAACTACGAGCAGTACTTC

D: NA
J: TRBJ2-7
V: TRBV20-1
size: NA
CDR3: CSARGQLFYEQYF
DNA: TGCAGTGCTAGAGGTCAGCTTTTCTACGAGCAGTACTTC

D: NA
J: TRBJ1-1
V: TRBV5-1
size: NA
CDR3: CASSPETAWGTEAFF
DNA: TGCGCCAGCAGCCCGGAGACAGCCTGGGGGACTGAAGCTTTCTTT

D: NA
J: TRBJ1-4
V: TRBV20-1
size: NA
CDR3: CSGNRGPNEKLFF
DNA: TGCAGTGGAAATCGTGGGCCGAATGAAAAACTGTTTTTT

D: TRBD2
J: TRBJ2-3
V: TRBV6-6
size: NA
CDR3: CASSYSTSGFSDTQYF
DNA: TGTGCCAGCAGTTACTCGACTAGCGGGTTCTCAGATACGCAGTATTTT

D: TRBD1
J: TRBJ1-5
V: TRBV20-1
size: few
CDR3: CSARGGTGYYQPQHF
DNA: TGCAGTGCTAGAGGCGGGACAGGGTATTACCAGCCCCAGCATTTT

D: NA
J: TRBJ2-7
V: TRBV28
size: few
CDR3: CASSRFSYEQYF
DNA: TGTGCCAGCAGTCGATTTTCCTACGAGCAGTACTTC

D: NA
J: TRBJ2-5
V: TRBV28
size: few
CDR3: CASSPVGGGVWETQYF
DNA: TGTGCCAGCAGTCCCGTCGGAGGGGGCGTTTGGGAGACCCAGTACTTC

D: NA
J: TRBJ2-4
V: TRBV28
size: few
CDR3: CASGGTELAKNIQYF
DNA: TGTGCCAGCGGGGGAACAGAGTTAGCCAAAAACATTCAGTACTTC

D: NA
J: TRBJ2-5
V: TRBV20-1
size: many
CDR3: CSARLPRRTDQETQYF
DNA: TGCAGTGCAAGACTCCCACGTCGGACGGACCAAGAGACCCAGTACTTC

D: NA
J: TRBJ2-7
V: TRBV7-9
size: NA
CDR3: CASSPRGQTTYEQYF
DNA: TGTGCCAGCAGCCCCCGTGGGCAGACTACCTACGAGCAGTACTTC

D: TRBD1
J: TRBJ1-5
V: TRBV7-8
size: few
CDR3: CASSLVGQGFQPQHF
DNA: TGTGCCAGCAGCTTAGTGGGACAGGGGTTTCAGCCCCAGCATTTT

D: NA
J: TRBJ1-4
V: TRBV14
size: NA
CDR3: CASSQDTGDEKLFF
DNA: TGTGCCAGCAGCCAAGATACGGGGGATGAAAAACTGTTTTTT

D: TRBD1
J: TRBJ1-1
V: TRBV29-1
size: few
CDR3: CSVVGRGTAEPNTEAFF
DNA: TGCAGCGTTGTTGGTAGGGGGACAGCGGAACCGAACACTGAAGCTTTCTTT

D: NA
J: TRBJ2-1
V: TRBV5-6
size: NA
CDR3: CASSPERNEQFF
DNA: TGTGCCAGCAGCCCCGAACGCAATGAGCAGTTCTTC

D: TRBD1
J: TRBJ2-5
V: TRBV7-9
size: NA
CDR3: CASSLASSRGETQYF
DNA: TGTGCCAGCAGCTTAGCCTCTAGCAGGGGGGAGACCCAGTACTTC

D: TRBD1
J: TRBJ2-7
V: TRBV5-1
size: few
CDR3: CASSSGQGKNEQYF
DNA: TGCGCCAGCAGCTCTGGACAGGGGAAGAACGAGCAGTACTTC

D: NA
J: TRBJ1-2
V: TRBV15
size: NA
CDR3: CATSRGGDKVTSNTF
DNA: TGTGCCACCAGCAGGGGAGGGGACAAAGTAACATCGAACACCTTC

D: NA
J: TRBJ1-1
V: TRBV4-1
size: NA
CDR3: CASSQERPNTEAFF
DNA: TGCGCCAGCAGCCAAGAGCGACCAAACACTGAAGCTTTCTTT

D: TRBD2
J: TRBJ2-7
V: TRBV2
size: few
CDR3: CASSGIGEGGEQYF
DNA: TGTGCCAGCAGCGGCATCGGGGAGGGCGGCGAGCAGTACTTC

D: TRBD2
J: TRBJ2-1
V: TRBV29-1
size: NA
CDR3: CSGAGARNEQFF
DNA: TGCAGCGGAGCGGGAGCACGCAATGAGCAGTTCTTC

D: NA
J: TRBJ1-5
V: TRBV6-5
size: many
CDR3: CASSSRQTFSNQPQHF
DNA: TGTGCCAGCAGCTCTCGACAGACCTTTAGCAATCAGCCCCAGCATTTT

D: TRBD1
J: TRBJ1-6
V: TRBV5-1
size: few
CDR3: CASSSRGFGNSPLHF
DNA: TGCGCCAGCAGCTCCAGGGGGTTTGGGAATTCACCCCTCCACTTT

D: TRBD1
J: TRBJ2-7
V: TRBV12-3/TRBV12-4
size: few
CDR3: CASSLGVRGPGEQYF
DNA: TGTGCCAGCAGTTTAGGGGTCAGGGGGCCGGGCGAGCAGTACTTC

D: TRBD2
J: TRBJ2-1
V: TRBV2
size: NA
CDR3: CASSESGIFVNEQFF
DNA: TGTGCCAGCAGTGAGAGCGGGATCTTTGTCAATGAGCAGTTCTTC

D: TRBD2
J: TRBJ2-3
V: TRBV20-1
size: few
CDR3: CSAVTLAGAGDTQYF
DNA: TGCAGTGCTGTCACTCTAGCGGGAGCAGGAGATACGCAGTATTTT

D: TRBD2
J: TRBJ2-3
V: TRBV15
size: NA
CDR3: CATSRAGGPNTQYF
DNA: TGTGCCACCAGCAGAGCGGGGGGGCCAAATACGCAGTATTTT

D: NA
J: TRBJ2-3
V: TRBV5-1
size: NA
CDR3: CASSSSGLGPDTQYF
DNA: TGCGCCAGCAGCTCCAGCGGTTTGGGACCAGATACGCAGTATTTT

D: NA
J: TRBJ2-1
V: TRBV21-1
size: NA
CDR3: CASSESEQFF
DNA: TGTGCCAGCAGTGAAAGCGAGCAGTTCTTC

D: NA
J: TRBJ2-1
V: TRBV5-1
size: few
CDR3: CASSLESWVGEQFF
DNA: TGCGCCAGCAGCTTGGAGTCTTGGGTTGGTGAGCAGTTCTTC